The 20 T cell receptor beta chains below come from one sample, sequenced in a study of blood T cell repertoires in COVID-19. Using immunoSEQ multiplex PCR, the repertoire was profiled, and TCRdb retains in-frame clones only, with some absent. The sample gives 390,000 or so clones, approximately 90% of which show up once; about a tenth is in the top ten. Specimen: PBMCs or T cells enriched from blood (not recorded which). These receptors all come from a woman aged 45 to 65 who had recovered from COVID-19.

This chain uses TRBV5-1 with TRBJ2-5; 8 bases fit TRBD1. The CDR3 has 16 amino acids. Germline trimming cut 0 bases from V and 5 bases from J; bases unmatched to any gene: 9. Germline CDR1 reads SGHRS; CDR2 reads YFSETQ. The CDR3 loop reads CASSLGTGPRLETQYF. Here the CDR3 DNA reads TGCGCCAGCAGCTTGGGGACAGGGCCCCGTCTGGAGACCCAGTACTTC.

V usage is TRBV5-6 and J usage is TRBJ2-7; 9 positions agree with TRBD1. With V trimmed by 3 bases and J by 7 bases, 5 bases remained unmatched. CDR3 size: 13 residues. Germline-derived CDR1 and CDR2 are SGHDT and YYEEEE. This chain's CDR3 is CASSSQGAGEQYF. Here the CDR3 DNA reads TGTGCCAGCAGCTCACAGGGGGCGGGGGAGCAGTACTTC. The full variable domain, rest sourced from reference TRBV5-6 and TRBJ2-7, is DAGVTQSPTHLIKTRGQQVTLRCSPKSGHDTVSWYQQALGQGPQFIFQYYEEEERQRGNFPDRFSGHQFPNYSSELNVNALLLGDSALYLCASSSQGAGEQYFGPGTRLTVT.

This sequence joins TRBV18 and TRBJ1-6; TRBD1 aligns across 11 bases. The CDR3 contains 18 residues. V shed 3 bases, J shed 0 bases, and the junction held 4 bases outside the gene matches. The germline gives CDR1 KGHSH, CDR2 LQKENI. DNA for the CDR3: TGTGCCAGCTCACCGCCGGGACAGGGGGGCTCCTATAATTCACCCCTCCACTTT. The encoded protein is CASSPPGQGGSYNSPLHF.

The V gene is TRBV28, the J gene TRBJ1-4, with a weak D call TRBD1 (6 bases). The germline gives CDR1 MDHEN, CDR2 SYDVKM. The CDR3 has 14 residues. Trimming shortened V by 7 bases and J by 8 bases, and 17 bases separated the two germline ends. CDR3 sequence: CASMGAEGWEKLFF. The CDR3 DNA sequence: TGTGCCAGCATGGGGGCAGAAGGTTGGGAAAAACTGTTTTTT. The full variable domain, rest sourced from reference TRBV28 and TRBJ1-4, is DVKVTQSSRYLVKRTGEKVFLECVQDMDHENMFWYRQDPGLGLRLIYFSYDVKMKEKGDIPEGYSVSREKKERFSLILESASTNQTSMYLCASMGAEGWEKLFFGSGTQLSVL.

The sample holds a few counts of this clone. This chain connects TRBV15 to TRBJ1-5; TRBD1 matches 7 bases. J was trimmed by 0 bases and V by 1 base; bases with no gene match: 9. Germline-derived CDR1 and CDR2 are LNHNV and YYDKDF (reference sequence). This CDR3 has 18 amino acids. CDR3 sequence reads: CATSRASSQGYSNQPQHF. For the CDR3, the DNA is TGTGCCACCAGCAGAGCCTCCTCACAGGGGTATAGCAATCAGCCCCAGCATTTT.

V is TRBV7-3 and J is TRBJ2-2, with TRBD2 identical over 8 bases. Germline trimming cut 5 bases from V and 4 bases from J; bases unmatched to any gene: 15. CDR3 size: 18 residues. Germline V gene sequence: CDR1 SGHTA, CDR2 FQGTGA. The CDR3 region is CASSPFPRPGGLTGELFF. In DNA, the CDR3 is TGTGCCAGCAGCCCCTTTCCTCGACCGGGGGGGCTCACCGGGGAGCTGTTTTTT.

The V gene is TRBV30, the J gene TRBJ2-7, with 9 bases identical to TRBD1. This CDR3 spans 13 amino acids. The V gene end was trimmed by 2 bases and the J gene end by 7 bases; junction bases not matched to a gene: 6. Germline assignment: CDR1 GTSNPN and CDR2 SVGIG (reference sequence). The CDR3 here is CAWSRGQGREQYF. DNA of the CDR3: TGTGCCTGGAGTCGGGGACAGGGTCGTGAGCAGTACTTC.

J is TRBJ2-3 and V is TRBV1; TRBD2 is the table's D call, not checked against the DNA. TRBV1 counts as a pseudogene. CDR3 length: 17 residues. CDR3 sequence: CTSSLGGGAFVTDTQYF. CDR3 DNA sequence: TGCACCAGCAGCCTGGGAGGGGGGGCCTTTGTTACAGATACGCAGTATTTT.

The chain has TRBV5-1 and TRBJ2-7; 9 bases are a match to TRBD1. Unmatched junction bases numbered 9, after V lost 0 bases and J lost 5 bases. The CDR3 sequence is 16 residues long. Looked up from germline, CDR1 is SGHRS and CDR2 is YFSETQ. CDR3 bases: TGCGCCAGCAGCTTGGGCCGAGGGACAGGGTTCGACGAGCAGTACTTC. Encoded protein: CASSLGRGTGFDEQYF.

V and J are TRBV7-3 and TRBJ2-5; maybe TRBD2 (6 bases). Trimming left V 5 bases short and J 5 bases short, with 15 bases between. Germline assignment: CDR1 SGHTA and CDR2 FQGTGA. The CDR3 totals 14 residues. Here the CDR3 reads CASSLSGSRETQYF. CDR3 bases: TGTGCCAGCAGCCTGAGCGGGTCTCGGGAGACCCAGTACTTC.

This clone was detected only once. CDR3 coding DNA: TGTGCCAGCAGCCCCGGGGGTGGGGGGGCGCGGAATGAGCAGTTCTTC. Translation gives CASSPGGGGARNEQFF. The V and J genes are TRBV7-8 and TRBJ2-1, with a tentative D call TRBD2 (7 bases). This CDR3 has 16 amino acids. Germline lookup yields CDR1 SGHVS and CDR2 FQNEAQ. V lost 5 bases, J lost 7 bases, and 21 bases lay in between.

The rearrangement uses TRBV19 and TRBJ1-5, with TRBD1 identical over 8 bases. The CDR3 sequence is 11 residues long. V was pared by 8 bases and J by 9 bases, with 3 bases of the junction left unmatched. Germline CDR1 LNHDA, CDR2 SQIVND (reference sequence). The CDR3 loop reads CASDRGGPQHF. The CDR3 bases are TGTGCCAGTGACAGGGGTGGGCCCCAGCATTTT.

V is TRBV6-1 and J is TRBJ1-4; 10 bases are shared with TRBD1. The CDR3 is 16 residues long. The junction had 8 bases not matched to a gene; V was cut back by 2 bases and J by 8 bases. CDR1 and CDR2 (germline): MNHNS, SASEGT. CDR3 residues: CASSESIGQGGEKLFF. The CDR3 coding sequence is TGTGCCAGCAGTGAATCAATCGGACAGGGGGGAGAAAAACTGTTTTTT.

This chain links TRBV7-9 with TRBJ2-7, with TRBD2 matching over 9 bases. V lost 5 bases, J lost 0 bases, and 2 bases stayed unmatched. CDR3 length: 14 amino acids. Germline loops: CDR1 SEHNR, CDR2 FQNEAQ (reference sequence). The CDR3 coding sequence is TGTGCCAGCAGCCGTAGCGGGAGCTCCTACGAGCAGTACTTC. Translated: CASSRSGSSYEQYF.

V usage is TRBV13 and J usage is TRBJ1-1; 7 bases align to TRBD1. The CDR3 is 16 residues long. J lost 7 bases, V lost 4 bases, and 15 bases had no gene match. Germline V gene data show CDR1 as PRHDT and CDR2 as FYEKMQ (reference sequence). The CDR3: CASSSYRGGVEGEAFF. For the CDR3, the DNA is TGTGCCAGCAGCTCCTACAGGGGTGGGGTTGAGGGTGAAGCTTTCTTT.

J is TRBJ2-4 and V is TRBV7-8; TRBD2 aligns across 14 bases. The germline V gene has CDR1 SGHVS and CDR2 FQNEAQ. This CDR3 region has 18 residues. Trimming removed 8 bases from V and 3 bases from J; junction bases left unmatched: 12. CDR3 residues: CASLGTSGGREDKNIQYF. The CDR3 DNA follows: TGTGCCAGCCTTGGGACTAGCGGGGGCCGGGAGGACAAAAACATTCAGTACTTC.

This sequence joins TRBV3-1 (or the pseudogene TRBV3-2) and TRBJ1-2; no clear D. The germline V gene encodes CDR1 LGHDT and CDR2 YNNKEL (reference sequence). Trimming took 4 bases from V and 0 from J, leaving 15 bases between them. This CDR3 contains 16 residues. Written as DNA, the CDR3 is TGTGCCAGCAGCCGTAATACAGCTCTAACTAACTATGGCTACACCTTC. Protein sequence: CASSRNTALTNYGYTF.

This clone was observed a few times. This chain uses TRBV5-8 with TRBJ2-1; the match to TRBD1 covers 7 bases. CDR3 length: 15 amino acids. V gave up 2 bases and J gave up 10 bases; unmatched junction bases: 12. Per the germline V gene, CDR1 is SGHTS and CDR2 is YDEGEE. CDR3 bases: TGTGCCAGCAGCTTCCGCACAGCCACGGGACAGGAGCAGTTCTTC. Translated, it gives CASSFRTATGQEQFF. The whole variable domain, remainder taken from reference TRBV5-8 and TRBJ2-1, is EAGVTQSPTHLIKTRGQQATLRCSPISGHTSVYWYQQALGLGLQFLLWYDEGEERNRGNFPPRFSGRQFPNYSSELNVNALELEDSALYLCASSFRTATGQEQFFGPGTRLTVL.

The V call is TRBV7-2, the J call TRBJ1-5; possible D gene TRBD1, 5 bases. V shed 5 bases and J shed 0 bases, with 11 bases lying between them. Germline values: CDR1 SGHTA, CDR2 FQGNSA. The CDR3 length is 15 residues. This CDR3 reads CASSLGGYSNQPQHF. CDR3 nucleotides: TGTGCCAGCAGCCTCGGGGGGTATAGCAATCAGCCCCAGCATTTT.

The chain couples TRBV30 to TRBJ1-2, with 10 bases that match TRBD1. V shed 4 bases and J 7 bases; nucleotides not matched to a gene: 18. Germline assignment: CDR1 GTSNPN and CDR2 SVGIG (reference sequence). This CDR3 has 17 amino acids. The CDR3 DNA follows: TGTGCCTGGATCCGATCCCCGGGGACAGGGGCAGGTCGTGGCTACACCTTC. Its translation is CAWIRSPGTGAGRGYTF.